This T cell receptor (beta chain) was obtained from a study of blood T cells in healthy people across ages (dated by TCRdb to between 2014 and 2017). About the full investigation: In model experiments, roughly one uniquely barcoded TCR beta cDNA molecule per two T cells was captured by template switching. Age-related changes in TCR beta repertoire diversity were measured in the study by deep sequencing normalized with unique cDNA molecular identifiers. For two donors (one aged 18 to 30 and one aged 80 or older), the study analyzed two additional independent replicas of 1 million unique cDNA reads from the same blood draw. To avoid experimental bias, donors of different ages were randomly spread across the sequencing lanes. The donors were split into four age groups: young (average 16 years), middle-aged (about 40), aged (over 55) and long-lived (over 75). On the study overall, not on this receptor specifically: Total diversity estimates from one million sequenced T cells were considered lower bounds and underestimates. Observed TCR beta diversity per million T cells fell roughly linearly with age, and a significant reduction was already apparent by age about 43. The long-lived group showed more naive CD4+ T cells, fewer expanded clones and increased TCR diversity than the aged group, suggesting age selection. Conclusive comparison of naive and antigen-experienced compartments was prevented by the profiling of bulk unsorted PBMCs. Observed TCR beta diversity correlated strongly with the percentage of naive T cells measured by flow cytometry. Donor CMV infection status was unknown, potentially confounding age-related changes in expanded clonotypes.

The library was produced with 5' RACE. A second PCR of about 6 to 12 cycles was run with a J-beta primer mix and a sample-barcoded 5' primer. A unique molecular identifier was introduced onto each TCR beta cDNA molecule by a template-switch 5' adaptor carrying 12 random nucleotides. Each sample yielded at least 2.5 million CDR3-containing paired-end reads. All of the RNA was converted into first-strand cDNA using the Mint cDNA synthesis kit, with a TRBC-specific oligonucleotide serving as the primer. Following uracil-DNA glycosylase treatment, all cDNA underwent a first 18-cycle PCR with the universal primers M1SS and BC2_uni_R. In the source study's methods: For normalization, 1 million high-quality reads, each with a distinct molecular identifier, were randomly selected from each sample. Reads sharing molecular identifiers were discarded rather than binned into consensus sequences. CDR3 identification, clonotype clustering and error correction used MiTCR with a Q25 quality threshold and the strictest error-elimination algorithm. Lower-bound total TCR beta diversity was estimated with a nonparametric unseen species model using Euler transformation. Clones were called with MiXCR by TCRdb after fastp trimmed the public reads at Q25, and only in-frame beta chains were retained. A single entry per CDR3 protein holds the most common genes and DNA from its merged rows. These V and J calls originate from TCRdb's pipeline instead of the authors' own analysis. This sample has approximately 2,000,000 distinct CDR3 sequences in its table, and about two fifths of those were observed once. The top ten clonotypes cover 23% of the sample.

A word on this clonotype: It lacks a known antigen. At one end the junction does not follow the germline gene, possibly because of a read error.

Systemically healthy Caucasian individuals from Russia, 35 to 50 in total and aged about 6 to 100 years, were included as donors. Each donor gave ten milliliters of peripheral blood, collected into EDTA-treated Vacutainer tubes. Ficoll-Paque density-gradient centrifugation was used to isolate PBMCs, with at least 6.5 million per sample. Total RNA was extracted from PBMCs with Trizol reagent, with at least 6 micrograms obtained per sample. Naive CD45RAhigh/CD27high T cell percentages were measured by flow cytometry on a PBMC aliquot from every donor. CDR3 length: 13 amino acids, cysteine to phenylalanine. The CDR3 DNA has 39 bases and is translated from base 1. The CDR1 and CDR2 encoded by the germline V gene are SGHTA and FQGNSA.

The specimen sequenced was blood. This receptor was taken from a human donor in good health. The chain joins TRBV7-2 to TRBJ2-7, with TRBD2 tentatively as D gene (5 bases match). The CDR3 is CATSLAGGYEQYF. The sequenced DNA is TGTGCCACCAGCTTAGCCGGAGGCTACGAGCAGTACTTC. With the portions outside the CDR3 filled from the reference TRBV7-2 and TRBJ2-7 genes, the complete variable region becomes GAGVSQSPSNKVTEKGKDVELRCDPISGHTALYWYRQSLGQGLEFLIYFQGNSAPDKSGLPSDRFSAERTGGSVSTLTIQRTQQEDSAVYLCATSLAGGYEQYFGPGTRLTVT.